This T cell receptor beta chain was found in a study of T cells in Graves' hyperthyroidism and ophthalmopathy (dated by TCRdb to the late 2010s). In terms of the full investigation: Peripheral blood was collected at initial diagnosis, before any treatment. To identify TCR V-J signatures that set the groups apart, the researchers used a discovery cohort of roughly 100 patients, made up of roughly 40 with Graves' ophthalmopathy and some 60 with stable Graves' hyperthyroidism. The paper reports TCR Vbeta CDR3 sequencing of fewer than 150 peripheral blood samples: around 45 ophthalmopathy, under 85 hyperthyroidism and approximately 17 progressor patients. In about 6 Graves' hyperthyroidism patients, the study also compared T-cell repertoires from thyroid tissue with T-cell repertoires from blood. The approximately 95 discovery patients were divided at random into training and test sets in a 7:3 ratio. After sampling, hyperthyroidism patients received methimazole starting at 30 mg daily, and ophthalmopathy patients received high-dose intravenous methylprednisolone. Prospective prediction of ophthalmopathy was tested in an independent validation cohort of approximately 19 hyperthyroidism patients and 17 patients who later progressed to ophthalmopathy. Study-wide findings and limitations: A model built on a 13 V-J signature distinguished ophthalmopathy from stable hyperthyroidism, reaching 87.88% sensitivity and 81% to 83% specificity in cross-validation and 80%/75% in testing. Most expanded thyroid clonotypes (frequency above 0.001) were also detected in blood, suggesting blood repertoires may reflect thyroid immune responses. In validation, the model predicted progression to ophthalmopathy a median of about 5.9 months before onset, with about 70% sensitivity and roughly 72% specificity. Sample size was not statistically predetermined, and blinding of investigators to group allocation was not performed.

This clonotype appeared many times. The antigen this receptor binds is unknown. Base-call qualities are not available, and no considerably larger clone is one nucleotide away. Amplification of TCR beta CDR3 regions was carried out from RNA transcripts. For the first round of RT-PCR on the TCR CDR3, the HTBI primer set was used together with the Qiagen OneStep RT-PCR kit. The libraries were constructed in a second round of multiplex PCR and then size-selected and purified. Libraries were sequenced paired-end with 100 bp reads on an Illumina HiSeq2000. The authors' pipeline ran thus. SOAPnuke was used to process the raw data, throwing out any read that contained adapters or uncalled bases, had a mean Phred below 15, or lacked an exact constant-primer or identifier match. High-quality paired reads were merged using COPE v1.2.5, and each unique nucleotide sequence was defined as a clonotype. MiTCR v1.1 was used to align the clonotypes against IMGT TRBV, TRBD and TRBJ reference segments. The analysis included only V-J combinations with a frequency above 0.0001, which together covered roughly 99% of the repertoires. A TCS score was defined as the ratio of F50 (clonal expansion) to E x V (chaos), with BLOSUM62-based TCRdist applied between CDR3 peptides within each V-J. Welch's t-statistics and random forest reduced around 510 V-J features to about 13, which were used in a naive Bayes classifier (R e1071). TCRdb applied fastp at Q25 and MiXCR to the public reads, then kept only in-frame beta chains. Every distinct CDR3 protein forms one entry, paired with its most common genes and DNA. The V and J calls here are based on TCRdb, not the publication. The sample yields hundreds of thousands of distinct CDR3 sequences; 16% were counted once. The ten largest account for about 20% of the sample.

A patient counted as having stable Graves' hyperthyroidism if no progression to ophthalmopathy occurred over 18 months of follow-up. Hyperthyroidism patients were newly diagnosed, had a disease duration of under 2 months, and were aged 18 to 65 years. Any patient with an uncontrolled infection, another autoimmune disease, pregnancy or lactation was excluded. Diagnoses were established on the basis of clinical symptoms, serum thyroxine and TRAb, thyroid ultrasound, and orbital computed tomography. PBMCs were separated from roughly 10 ml of fresh peripheral blood using Ficoll-Paque density gradient centrifugation. Trizol reagent was used to extract total RNA, and RNA quality was then checked on an Agilent 2100 Bioanalyzer. V is cut back by 0 bases and J by 1 base, with 4 bases in the junction unmatched. The germline V gene sets CDR1 to SNHLY and CDR2 to FYNNEI. CDR3 length: 16 amino acids, cysteine to phenylalanine. Left in the record is the CDR3 DNA by itself, 48 bases read in frame from the first base.

Recombination connected TRBV2 to TRBJ2-3; the junction holds 7 bases that match TRBD1. This receptor was identified in a woman in her late teens or twenties with Graves' hyperthyroidism. The material sequenced was blood. The nucleotide sequence is TGTGCCAGCAGTGAAGCGCTTACAGGGGGCACAGATACGCAGTATTTT. Its coded protein is CASSEALTGGTDTQYF. The variable domain in full, with residues beyond the CDR3 obtained from the reference TRBV2 and TRBJ2-3 genes, is EPEVTQTPSHQVTQMGQEVILRCVPISNHLYFYWYRQILGQKVEFLVSFYNNEISEKSEIFDDQFSVERPDGSNFTLKIRSTKLEDSAMYFCASSEALTGGTDTQYFGPGTRLTVL.